This T cell receptor beta chain was observed in a study of shared clonotypes between healthy human individuals. As for the study in general: CD8 memory received one plate per donor, CD8 naive two, CD4 memory three and CD4 naive three.

V was clipped by 2 bases and J by 9 bases, with 20 bases between them. The germline gives CDR1 LGHNA, CDR2 YNFKEQ. The CDR3 totals 16 residues. The sorted-subset replicate PCRs were given about 210 ng DNA, which is around 29,000 T cell genomes. The repertoire was sequenced with immunoSEQ multiplex PCR; TCRdb's copy has only in-frame clones and lacks some. In the table there are approximately 500,000 clones, almost 97% of which are singletons. The source is a young woman in good health. The chain joins TRBV4-2 to TRBJ2-1; either TRBD1 or TRBD2 may supply D (5 bases each). The specimen sequenced was naive CD4+ T cells sorted from blood. Subset specified: CD45RA+ positively selected. DNA for the CDR3: TGTGCCAGCAGCCAAATCTTAGGGCAGGGAGCCAGTGAGCAGTTCTTC. This gives the protein CASSQILGQGASEQFF.